One TCR beta chain is described in this entry. This sample was included in a study of immune characterization of retroperitoneal liposarcoma. TCRdb reprocessed the PCR reads via MiXCR and lists one record per CDR3 protein. The table records 7,500 to 8,500 distinct CDR3 sequences, 35% to 45% of them present only once. Trimming cost V 1 base and J 4 bases; bases outside gene matches: 4. CDR3 length: 16 amino acids. The V gene's germline CDR1 is SGHAT and CDR2 FQNNGV. J is TRBJ2-6 and V is TRBV11-2; 7 bases are shared with TRBD2. The sample consisted of tumor tissue. The sequence came from a male donor with retroperitoneal liposarcoma. This chain's CDR3 is CASSLAGGLGANVLTF. DNA of the CDR3: TGTGCCAGCAGCTTAGCGGGGGGTTTAGGGGCCAACGTCCTGACTTTC.